Following are 10 T cell receptor beta chains from one sample sequenced in a study of technical replicates of blood from several donors. Assay used: immunoSEQ multiplex PCR; TCRdb lists only in-frame clones, some missing. The sample has around 29,000 clones, more than 90% seen once. Specimen: PBMCs. These receptors were taken from a human donor in good health. Some clones in this sample may be carry-over from other donors' samples.

The V gene is TRBV7-9, the J gene TRBJ2-7; D is perhaps TRBD1 (6 bases). Germline-derived CDR1 and CDR2 are SEHNR and FQNEAQ (reference sequence). The CDR3 consists of 15 residues. V lost 5 bases and J 3 bases, leaving 17 bases between the germline ends. CDR3 amino acids: CASSPKQGIDYEQYF. The CDR3 bases are TGTGCCAGCAGCCCCAAACAGGGTATCGACTACGAGCAGTACTTC.

The V gene is TRBV25-1, the J gene TRBJ1-1; TRBD1 is a possible D gene (5 bases). The germline V gene encodes CDR1 MGHDK and CDR2 SYGVNS. The CDR3 sequence is 13 residues long. The V gene lost 6 bases and the J gene lost 1 base, with 9 bases spanning the gap. The CDR3 protein is CASRGDKNTEAFF. The CDR3 coding sequence is TGTGCCAGCAGAGGGGATAAGAACACTGAAGCTTTCTTT.

The V gene is TRBV25-1, the J gene TRBJ1-5; 8 nucleotides agree with TRBD1. J was trimmed by 3 bases and V by 10 bases; bases with no gene match: 5. Germline V gives CDR1 MGHDK, CDR2 SYGVNS. The CDR3 has 13 residues. CDR3 sequence (DNA): TGTGCCACCCCGGACAGGGCCAATCAGCCCCAGCATTTT. This encodes CATPDRANQPQHF.

This sequence joins TRBV4-1 and TRBJ2-7; D is possibly TRBD1 (6 bases). Between the trimmed V and J ends, which lost 1 base and 9 bases, there was a span of 19 bases. The CDR3 spans 15 residues. Germline CDR1 and CDR2: MGHRA and YSYEKL. The CDR3 region is CASSQGWGPSSRQYF. The CDR3 bases are TGCGCCAGCAGCCAAGGGTGGGGGCCCTCTTCTAGGCAGTACTTC.

The chain uses TRBV2 and TRBJ2-7; a possible D gene is TRBD2 (6 bases). Trimming shortened V by 3 bases and J by 1 base, and 16 bases separated the two germline ends. Germline V gene sequence: CDR1 SNHLY, CDR2 FYNNEI. This CDR3 has 16 amino acids. The CDR3 region has the DNA TGTGCCAGCAGTGACCCCGTAGCCGGGAGATCCTACGAGCAGTACTTC. This sequence encodes CASSDPVAGRSYEQYF. Using reference TRBV2 and TRBJ2-7 for the parts outside the CDR3, the full variable domain is EPEVTQTPSHQVTQMGQEVILRCVPISNHLYFYWYRQILGQKVEFLVSFYNNEISEKSEIFDDQFSVERPDGSNFTLKIRSTKLEDSAMYFCASSDPVAGRSYEQYFGPGTRLTVT.

The chain uses TRBV6-5 and TRBJ1-2; 7 bases agree with TRBD1. CDR3 size: 14 residues. CDR1 and CDR2 (germline): MNHEY, SVGAGI. Unmatched junction bases numbered 2, after V lost 0 bases and J lost 4 bases. The chain's CDR3 is CASSYSGQAYGYTF. CDR3 nucleotides: TGTGCCAGCAGTTACTCAGGACAGGCCTATGGCTACACCTTC.

The chain employs TRBV5-6 and TRBJ2-3, with D perhaps matching TRBD1 (6 bases). Germline V gene lookup returns CDR1 SGHDT and CDR2 YYEEEE. Trimming pared 2 bases from V and 1 base from J, leaving 14 bases between. CDR3 length: 16 amino acids. CDR3: CASSFERGTGTDTQYF. The DNA of the CDR3 is TGTGCCAGCAGCTTTGAAAGGGGGACCGGCACAGATACGCAGTATTTT.

CDR3 sequence reads: CASRKDSNYGYTF. The CDR3 DNA reads TGTGCCAGCAGGAAAGACAGTAACTATGGCTACACCTTC. This rearrangement joins TRBV25-1 to TRBJ1-2; tentatively, D is TRBD1 (5 bases). The CDR3 contains 13 residues. V lost 6 bases to trimming and J lost 1 base, with 9 bases between them. Per germline, CDR1 MGHDK and CDR2 SYGVNS.

The CDR3 loop reads CASSLKPAVTSGGNQETQYF. Here the CDR3 DNA reads TGTGCCAGCAGCTTAAAGCCCGCCGTCACTAGCGGGGGGAACCAAGAGACCCAGTACTTC. The V and J genes are TRBV7-3 and TRBJ2-5; 12 nucleotides line up with TRBD2. Germline lookup yields CDR1 SGHTA and CDR2 FQGTGA. The CDR3 extends over 20 amino acids. After removal of 1 base from V and 0 bases from J, the junction contained 12 bases not matched to a gene. The whole variable domain, remainder taken from reference TRBV7-3 and TRBJ2-5, is GAGVSQTPSNKVTEKGKYVELRCDPISGHTALYWYRQSLGQGPEFLIYFQGTGAADDSGLPNDRFFAVRPEGSVSTLKIQRTERGDSAVYLCASSLKPAVTSGGNQETQYFGPGTRLLVL.

J is TRBJ1-1 and V is TRBV27; 11 bases are a match to TRBD1. J lost 4 bases, V lost 6 bases, and 7 bases had no gene match. This CDR3 comprises 15 residues. Germline CDR1 and CDR2: MNHEY and SMNVEV (reference sequence). The chain's CDR3 is CASRKGTGGITEAFF. In nucleotides, the CDR3 is TGTGCCAGCAGGAAAGGGACAGGGGGGATCACTGAAGCTTTCTTT.